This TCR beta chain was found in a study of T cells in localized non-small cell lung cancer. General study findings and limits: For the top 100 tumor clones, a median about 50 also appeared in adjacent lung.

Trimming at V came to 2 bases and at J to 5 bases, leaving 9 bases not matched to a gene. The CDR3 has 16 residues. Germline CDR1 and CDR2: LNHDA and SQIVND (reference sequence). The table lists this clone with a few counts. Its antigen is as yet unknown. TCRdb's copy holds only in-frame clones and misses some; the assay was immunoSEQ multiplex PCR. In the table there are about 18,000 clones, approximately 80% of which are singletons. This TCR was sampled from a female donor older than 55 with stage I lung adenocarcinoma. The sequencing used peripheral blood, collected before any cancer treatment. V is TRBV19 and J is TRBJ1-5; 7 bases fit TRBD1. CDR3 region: CASSIPRHRGDQPQHF. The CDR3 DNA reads TGTGCCAGTAGTATACCTCGGCACAGGGGCGATCAGCCCCAGCATTTT. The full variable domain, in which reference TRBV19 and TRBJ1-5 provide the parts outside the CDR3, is DGGITQSPKYLFRKEGQNVTLSCEQNLNHDAMYWYRQDPGQGLRLIYYSQIVNDFQKGDIAEGYSVSREKKESFPLTVTSAQKNPTAFYLCASSIPRHRGDQPQHFGDGTRLSIL.